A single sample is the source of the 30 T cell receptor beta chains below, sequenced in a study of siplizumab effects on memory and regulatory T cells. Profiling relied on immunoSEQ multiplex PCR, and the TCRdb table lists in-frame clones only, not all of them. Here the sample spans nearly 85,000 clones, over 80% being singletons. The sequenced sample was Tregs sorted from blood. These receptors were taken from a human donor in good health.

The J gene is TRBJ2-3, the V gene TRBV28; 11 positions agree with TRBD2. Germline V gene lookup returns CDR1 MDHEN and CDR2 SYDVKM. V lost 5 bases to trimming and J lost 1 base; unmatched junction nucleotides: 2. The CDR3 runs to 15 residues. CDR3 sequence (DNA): TGTGCCAGCAGTCCGGGACTAGCGGGCACAGATACGCAGTATTTT. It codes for CASSPGLAGTDTQYF.

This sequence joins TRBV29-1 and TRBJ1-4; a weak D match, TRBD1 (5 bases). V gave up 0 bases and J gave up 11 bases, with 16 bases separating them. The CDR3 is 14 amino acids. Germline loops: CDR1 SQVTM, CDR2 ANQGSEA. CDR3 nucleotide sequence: TGCAGCGTTGAAGATGGGGGGGTGCGTTGGAAACTGTTTTTT. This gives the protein CSVEDGGVRWKLFF.

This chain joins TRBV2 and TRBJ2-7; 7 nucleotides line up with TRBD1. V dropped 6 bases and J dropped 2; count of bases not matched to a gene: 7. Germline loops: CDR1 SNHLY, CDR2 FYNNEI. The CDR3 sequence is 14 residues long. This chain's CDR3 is CASRQQGNPYEQYF. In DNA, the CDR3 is TGTGCCAGCAGACAACAGGGGAATCCCTACGAGCAGTACTTC.

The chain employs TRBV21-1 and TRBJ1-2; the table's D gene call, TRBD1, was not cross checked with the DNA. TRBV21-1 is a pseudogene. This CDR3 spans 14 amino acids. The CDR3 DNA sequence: TGTGCCAGCAGCAAAGAGAGAACAGCTTATGGCTACACCTTC. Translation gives CASSKERTAYGYTF.

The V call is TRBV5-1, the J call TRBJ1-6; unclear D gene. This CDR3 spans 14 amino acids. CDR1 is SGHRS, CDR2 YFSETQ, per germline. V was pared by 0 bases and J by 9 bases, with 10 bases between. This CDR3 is CASSLGDRSSPLHF. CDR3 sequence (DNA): TGCGCCAGCAGCTTGGGGGATCGTAGTTCACCCCTCCACTTT.

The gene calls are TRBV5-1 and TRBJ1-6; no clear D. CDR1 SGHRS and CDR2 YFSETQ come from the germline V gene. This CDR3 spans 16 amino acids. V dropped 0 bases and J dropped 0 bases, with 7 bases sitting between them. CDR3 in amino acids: CASSLDRPSYNSPLHF. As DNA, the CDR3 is TGCGCCAGCAGCTTGGACAGACCCTCCTATAATTCACCCCTCCACTTT.

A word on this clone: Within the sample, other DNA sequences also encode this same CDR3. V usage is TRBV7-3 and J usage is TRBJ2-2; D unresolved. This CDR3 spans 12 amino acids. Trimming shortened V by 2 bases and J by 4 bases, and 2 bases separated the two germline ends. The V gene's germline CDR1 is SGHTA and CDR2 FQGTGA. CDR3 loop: CASSLGTGELFF. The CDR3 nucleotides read TGTGCCAGCAGCTTAGGCACCGGGGAGCTGTTTTTT.

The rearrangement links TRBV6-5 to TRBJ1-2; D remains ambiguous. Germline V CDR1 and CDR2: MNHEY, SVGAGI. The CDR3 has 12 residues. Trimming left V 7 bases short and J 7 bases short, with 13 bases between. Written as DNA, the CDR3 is TGTGCCAGCACCAACTTGGGTAGTGGCTACACCTTC. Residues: CASTNLGSGYTF.

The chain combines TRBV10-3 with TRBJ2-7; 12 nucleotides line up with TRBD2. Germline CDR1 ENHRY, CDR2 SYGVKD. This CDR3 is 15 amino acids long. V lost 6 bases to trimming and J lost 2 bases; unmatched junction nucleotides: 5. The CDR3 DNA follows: TGTGCCATCAGCTCCCGACTAGCGGGAGCCTACGAGCAGTACTTC. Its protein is CAISSRLAGAYEQYF.

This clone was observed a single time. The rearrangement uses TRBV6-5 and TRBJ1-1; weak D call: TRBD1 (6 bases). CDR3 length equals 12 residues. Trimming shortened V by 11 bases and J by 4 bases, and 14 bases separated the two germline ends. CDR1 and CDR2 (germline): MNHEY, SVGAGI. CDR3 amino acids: CAVQPRGTEAFF. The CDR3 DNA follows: TGTGCCGTACAACCCAGGGGCACTGAAGCTTTCTTT.

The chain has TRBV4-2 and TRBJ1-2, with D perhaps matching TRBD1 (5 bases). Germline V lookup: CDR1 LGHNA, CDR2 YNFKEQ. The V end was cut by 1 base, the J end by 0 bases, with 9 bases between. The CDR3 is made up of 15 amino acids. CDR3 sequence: CASSQAGRANYGYTF. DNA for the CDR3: TGTGCCAGCAGCCAAGCGGGCAGGGCTAACTATGGCTACACCTTC.

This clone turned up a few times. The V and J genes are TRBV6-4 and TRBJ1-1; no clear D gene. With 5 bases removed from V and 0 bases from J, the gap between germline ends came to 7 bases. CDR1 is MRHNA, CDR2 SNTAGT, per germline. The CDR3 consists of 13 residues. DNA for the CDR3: TGTGCCAGCAGTTTTAATTTGAACACTGAAGCTTTCTTT. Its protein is CASSFNLNTEAFF.

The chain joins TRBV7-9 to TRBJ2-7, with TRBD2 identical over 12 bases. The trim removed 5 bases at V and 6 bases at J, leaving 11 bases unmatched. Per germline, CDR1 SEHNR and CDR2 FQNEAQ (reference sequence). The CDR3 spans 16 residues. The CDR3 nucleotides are TGTGCCAGCAGCACCCGACTAGCGGGGGCCGAGAGCGAGCAGTACTTC. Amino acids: CASSTRLAGAESEQYF.

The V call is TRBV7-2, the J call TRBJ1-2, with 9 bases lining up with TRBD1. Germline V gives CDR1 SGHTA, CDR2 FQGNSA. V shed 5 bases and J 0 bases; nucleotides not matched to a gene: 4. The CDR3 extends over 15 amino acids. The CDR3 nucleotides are TGTGCCAGCAGCGCCGACAGGGGGGCTAACTATGGCTACACCTTC. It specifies CASSADRGANYGYTF.

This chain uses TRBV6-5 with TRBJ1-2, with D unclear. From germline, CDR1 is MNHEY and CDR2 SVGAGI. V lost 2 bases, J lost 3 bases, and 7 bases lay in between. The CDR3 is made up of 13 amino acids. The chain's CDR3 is CASSYTRHYGYTF. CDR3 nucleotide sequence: TGTGCCAGCAGTTACACGAGGCACTATGGCTACACCTTC.

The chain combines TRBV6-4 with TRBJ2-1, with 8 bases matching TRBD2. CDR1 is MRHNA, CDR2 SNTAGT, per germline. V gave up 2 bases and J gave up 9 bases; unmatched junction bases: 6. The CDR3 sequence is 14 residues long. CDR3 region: CASSDGTRSSEQFF. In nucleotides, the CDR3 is TGTGCCAGCAGTGACGGGACTAGGAGCAGTGAGCAGTTCTTC.

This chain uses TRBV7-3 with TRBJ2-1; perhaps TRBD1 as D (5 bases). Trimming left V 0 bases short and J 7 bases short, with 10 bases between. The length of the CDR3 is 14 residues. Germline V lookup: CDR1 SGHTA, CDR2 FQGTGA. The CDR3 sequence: CASSLTGPTNEQFF. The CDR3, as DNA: TGTGCCAGCAGCTTAACGGGGCCAACAAATGAGCAGTTCTTC.

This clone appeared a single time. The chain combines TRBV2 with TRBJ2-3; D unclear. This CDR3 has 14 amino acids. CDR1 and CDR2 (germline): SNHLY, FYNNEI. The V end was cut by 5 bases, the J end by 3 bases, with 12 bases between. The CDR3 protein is CASSREALTDTQYF. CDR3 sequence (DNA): TGTGCCAGCAGTCGAGAAGCATTGACAGATACGCAGTATTTT. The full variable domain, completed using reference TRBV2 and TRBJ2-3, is EPEVTQTPSHQVTQMGQEVILRCVPISNHLYFYWYRQILGQKVEFLVSFYNNEISEKSEIFDDQFSVERPDGSNFTLKIRSTKLEDSAMYFCASSREALTDTQYFGPGTRLTVL.

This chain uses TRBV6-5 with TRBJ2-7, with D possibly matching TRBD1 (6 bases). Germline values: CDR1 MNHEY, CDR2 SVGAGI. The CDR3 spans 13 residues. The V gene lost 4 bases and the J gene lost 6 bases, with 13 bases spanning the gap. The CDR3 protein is CASSSFRGGEQYF. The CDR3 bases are TGTGCCAGCAGTTCATTCAGGGGTGGCGAGCAGTACTTC.

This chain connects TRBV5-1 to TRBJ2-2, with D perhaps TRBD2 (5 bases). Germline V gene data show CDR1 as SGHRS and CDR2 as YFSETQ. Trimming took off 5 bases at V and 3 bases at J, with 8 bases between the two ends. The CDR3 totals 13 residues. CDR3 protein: CASRQLDTGELFF. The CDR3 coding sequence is TGCGCCAGCAGGCAACTAGACACCGGGGAGCTGTTTTTT. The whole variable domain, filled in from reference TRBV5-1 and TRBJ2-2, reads KAGVTQTPRYLIKTRGQQVTLSCSPISGHRSVSWYQQTPGQGLQFLFEYFSETQRNKGNFPGRFSGRQFSNSRSEMNVSTLELGDSALYLCASRQLDTGELFFGEGSRLTVL.

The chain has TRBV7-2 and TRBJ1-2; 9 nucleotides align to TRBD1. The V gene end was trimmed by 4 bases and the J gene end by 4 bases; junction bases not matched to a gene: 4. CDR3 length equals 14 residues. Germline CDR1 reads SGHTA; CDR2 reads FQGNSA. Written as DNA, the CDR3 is TGTGCCAGCAGCTCGGGACAGGGCCCCTATGGCTACACCTTC. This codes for CASSSGQGPYGYTF.

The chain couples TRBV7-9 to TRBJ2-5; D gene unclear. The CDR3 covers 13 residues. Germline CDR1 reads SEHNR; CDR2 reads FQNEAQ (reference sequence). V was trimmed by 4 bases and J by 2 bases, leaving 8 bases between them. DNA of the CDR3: TGTGCCAGCAGCTCTGGCCGGCAAGAGACCCAGTACTTC. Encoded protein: CASSSGRQETQYF.

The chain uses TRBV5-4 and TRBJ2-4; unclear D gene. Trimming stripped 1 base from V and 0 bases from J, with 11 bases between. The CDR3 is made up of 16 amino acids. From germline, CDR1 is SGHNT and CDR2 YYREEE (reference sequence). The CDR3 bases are TGTGCCAGCAGCTTGTCCGGTGGCATAGCCAAAAACATTCAGTACTTC. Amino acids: CASSLSGGIAKNIQYF.

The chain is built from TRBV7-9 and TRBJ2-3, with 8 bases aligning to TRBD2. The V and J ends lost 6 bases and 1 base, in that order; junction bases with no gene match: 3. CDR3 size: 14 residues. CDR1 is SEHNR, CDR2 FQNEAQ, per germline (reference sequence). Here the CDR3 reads CASRRGAGTDTQYF. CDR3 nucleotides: TGTGCCAGCAGGCGGGGGGCCGGCACAGATACGCAGTATTTT.

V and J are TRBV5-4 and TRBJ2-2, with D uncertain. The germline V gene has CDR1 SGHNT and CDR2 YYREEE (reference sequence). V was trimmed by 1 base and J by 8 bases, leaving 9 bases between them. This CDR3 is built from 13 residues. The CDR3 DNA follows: TGTGCCAGCAGCTTGTCCCCAGATGGGGAGCTGTTTTTT. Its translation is CASSLSPDGELFF.

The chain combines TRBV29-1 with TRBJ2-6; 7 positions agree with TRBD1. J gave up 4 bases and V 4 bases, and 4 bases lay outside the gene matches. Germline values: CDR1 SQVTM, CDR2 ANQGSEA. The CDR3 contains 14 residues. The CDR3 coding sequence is TGCAGCGTTGCAGGGGGTTCAGGGGCCAACGTCCTGACTTTC. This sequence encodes CSVAGGSGANVLTF. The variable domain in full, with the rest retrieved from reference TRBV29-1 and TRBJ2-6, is SAVISQKPSRDICQRGTSLTIQCQVDSQVTMMFWYRQQPGQSLTLIATANQGSEATYESGFVIDKFPISRPNLTFSTLTVSNMSPEDSSIYLCSVAGGSGANVLTFGAGSRLTVL.

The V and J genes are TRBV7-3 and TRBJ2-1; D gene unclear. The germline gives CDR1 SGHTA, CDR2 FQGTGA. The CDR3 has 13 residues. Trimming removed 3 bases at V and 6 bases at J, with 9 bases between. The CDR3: CASSFRAPNEQFF. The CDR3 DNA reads TGTGCCAGCAGCTTCCGGGCCCCCAATGAGCAGTTCTTC.

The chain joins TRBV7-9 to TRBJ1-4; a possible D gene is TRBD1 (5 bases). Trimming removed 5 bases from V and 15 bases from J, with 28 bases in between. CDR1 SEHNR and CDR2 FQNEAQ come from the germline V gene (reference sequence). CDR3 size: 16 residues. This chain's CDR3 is CASSPGLFWNENVVFF. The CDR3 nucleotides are TGTGCCAGCAGCCCGGGACTGTTTTGGAATGAAAATGTGGTGTTTTTT.

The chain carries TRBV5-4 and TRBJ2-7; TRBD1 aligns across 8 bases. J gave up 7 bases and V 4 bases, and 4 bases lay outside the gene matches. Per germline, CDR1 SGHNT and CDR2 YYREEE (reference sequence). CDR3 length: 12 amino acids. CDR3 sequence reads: CASSQDRGEQYF. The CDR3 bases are TGTGCCAGCAGCCAAGACAGGGGAGAGCAGTACTTC.

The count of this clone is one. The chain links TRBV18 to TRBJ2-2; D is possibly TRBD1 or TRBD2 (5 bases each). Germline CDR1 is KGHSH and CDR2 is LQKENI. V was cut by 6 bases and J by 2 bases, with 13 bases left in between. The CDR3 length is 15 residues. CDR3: CASSPREFNTGELFF. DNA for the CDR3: TGTGCCAGCTCCCCCAGGGAGTTCAACACCGGGGAGCTGTTTTTT.